Listed below are T cell receptor beta chains from one sample, sequenced in a study of read filtering for tumor transcriptome and immune sequencing. TCRdb independently ran MiXCR on the reads; one entry per CDR3 protein. The repertoire holds 35,000 to 40,000 distinct CDR3 sequences, with roughly 13% as singletons. The source material was a population of CD138-negative cells sorted from bone marrow. Receptors originate from a donor over 35 with multiple myeloma. Both conserved end residues are part of each CDR3. The order of the fields is clone size, D gene, V gene, J gene, CDR3 protein, CDR3 DNA. D genes are given only for firm matches. Only some rows state a clone size, as once, few, many or a class for expanded clones.

>few|NA|TRBV28|TRBJ1-5
CASSSFKQPQHF
TGTGCCAGCAGCTCTTTTAAACAGCCCCAGCATTTT
>many|NA|TRBV27|TRBJ2-7
CASKFYPPREGLYHEQYF
TGTGCCAGCAAATTCTACCCCCCCAGGGAAGGTCTCTACCACGAGCAGTACTTC
>many|TRBD1|TRBV24-1|TRBJ2-1
CATGTVGLHNEQFF
TGTGCCACCGGGACAGTTGGACTTCACAATGAGCAGTTCTTC
>many|NA|TRBV7-9|TRBJ2-2
CASSLGGSGELFF
TGTGCCAGCAGCCTTGGAGGGTCCGGGGAGCTGTTTTTT
>NA|NA|TRBV7-9|TRBJ1-4
CASSLNPQGGHNEKRFF
TGTGCCAGCAGCCTAAACCCACAGGGTGGGCATAATGAAAAACGGTTTTTT
>many|TRBD2|TRBV20-1|TRBJ2-3
CSARRESPGLAGVGTDTQYF
TGCAGTGCTAGACGGGAATCACCGGGACTAGCGGGAGTGGGTACAGATACGCAGTATTTT
>many|TRBD1|TRBV5-6|TRBJ1-2
CASSLQGAFGYTF
TGTGCCAGCAGCTTGCAGGGGGCGTTTGGCTACACCTTC
>few|NA|TRBV4-1|TRBJ2-7
CASSQDPPTSGFRNEQYF
TGCGCCAGCAGCCAAGATCCCCCGACTAGTGGTTTTCGTAACGAGCAGTACTTC
>many|NA|TRBV20-1|TRBJ1-5
CSALNTGHYSNQPQHF
TGCAGTGCTTTAAACACCGGACACTATAGCAATCAGCCCCAGCATTTT
>many|TRBD1|TRBV18|TRBJ2-1
CASSLGQGVYNEQFF
TGTGCCAGCTCACTCGGACAGGGCGTCTACAATGAGCAGTTCTTC
>many|NA|TRBV6-5|TRBJ2-2
CASSYMDYTGELFF
TGTGCCAGCAGTTACATGGATTACACCGGGGAGCTGTTTTTT
>NA|TRBD2|TRBV6-1|TRBJ2-5
CASSQLAGSQETQYF
TGTGCCAGCAGTCAACTAGCGGGTTCCCAAGAGACCCAGTACTTC
>many|NA|TRBV7-9|TRBJ2-1
CASSLTMANNEQFF
TGTGCCAGCAGCTTAACAATGGCTAACAATGAGCAGTTCTTC
>many|NA|TRBV5-1|TRBJ2-1
CASSLLHGDNEQFF
TGCGCCAGCAGCTTGCTCCACGGAGACAATGAGCAGTTCTTC
>many|TRBD1|TRBV29-1|TRBJ2-1
CSVAMGQLYNEQFF
TGCAGCGTTGCGATGGGACAGCTGTACAATGAGCAGTTCTTC
>NA|TRBD2|TRBV29-1|TRBJ2-5
CSVVASGRTETQYF
TGCAGCGTTGTAGCTAGCGGGAGAACAGAGACCCAGTACTTC
>NA|TRBD1|TRBV20-1|TRBJ2-1
CSVPLQEDRAYRQQFF
TGCAGTGTCCCTCTACAAGAGGACAGGGCGTACAGGCAGCAGTTCTTC
>many|TRBD2|TRBV7-2|TRBJ2-5
CASSPRLAGGMETQYF
TGTGCCAGCAGCCCAAGACTAGCGGGAGGGATGGAGACCCAGTACTTC
>many|NA|TRBV30|TRBJ1-1
CAWRRKPNTEAFF
TGTGCCTGGCGGCGCAAACCGAACACTGAAGCTTTCTTT
>many|NA|TRBV20-1|TRBJ2-5
CSARAYGLPGQETQYF
TGCAGTGCTAGAGCCTACGGGTTGCCTGGCCAAGAGACCCAGTACTTC
>many|NA|TRBV9|TRBJ2-7
CASSVSLEVTEQYF
TGTGCCAGCAGCGTAAGCCTAGAAGTTACCGAGCAGTACTTC
>NA|TRBD1|TRBV4-1|TRBJ2-1
CASSQGETGVRFF
TGCGCCAGCAGCCAAGGGGAAACAGGGGTCCGGTTCTTC
>many|TRBD2|TRBV7-9|TRBJ2-7
CASSFPRPGLADYEQYF
TGTGCCAGCAGCTTTCCCAGACCGGGACTAGCGGACTACGAGCAGTACTTC